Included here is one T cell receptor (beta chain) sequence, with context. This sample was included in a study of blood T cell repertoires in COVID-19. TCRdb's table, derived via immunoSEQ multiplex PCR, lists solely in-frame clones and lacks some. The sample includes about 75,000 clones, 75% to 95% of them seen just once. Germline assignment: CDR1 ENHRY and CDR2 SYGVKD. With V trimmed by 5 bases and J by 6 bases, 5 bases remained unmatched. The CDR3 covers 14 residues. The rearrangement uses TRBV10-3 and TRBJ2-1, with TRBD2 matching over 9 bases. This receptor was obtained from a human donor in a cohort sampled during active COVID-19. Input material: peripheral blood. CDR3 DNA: TGTGCCATCAGTAGCGGGGGGACGTTCAATGAGCAGTTCTTC. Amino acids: CAISSGGTFNEQFF.